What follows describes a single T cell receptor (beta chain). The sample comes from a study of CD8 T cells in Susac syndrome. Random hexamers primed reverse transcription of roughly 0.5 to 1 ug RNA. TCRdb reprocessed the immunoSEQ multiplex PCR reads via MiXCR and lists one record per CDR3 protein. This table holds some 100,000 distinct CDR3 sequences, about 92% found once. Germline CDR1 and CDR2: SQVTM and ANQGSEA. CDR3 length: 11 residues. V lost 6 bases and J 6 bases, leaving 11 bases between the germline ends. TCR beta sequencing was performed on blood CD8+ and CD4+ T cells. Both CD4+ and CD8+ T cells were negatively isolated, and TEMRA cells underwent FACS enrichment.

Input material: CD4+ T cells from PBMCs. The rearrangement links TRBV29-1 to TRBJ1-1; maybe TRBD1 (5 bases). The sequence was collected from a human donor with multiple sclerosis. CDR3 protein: CSVARGAEAFF. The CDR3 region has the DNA TGCAGCGTCGCCCGGGGCGCTGAAGCTTTCTTT.